These 32 T cell receptor beta chains originate from one sample sequenced in a study of T cell changes during pregnancy in multiple sclerosis. Sequencing used immunoSEQ multiplex PCR; TCRdb keeps in-frame clones, though not all of them. This table has tens of thousands of clones, more than 70% appearing once. The sequencing used CD8+ T cells from peripheral blood mononuclear cells, collected after pregnancy. These receptors were collected from a female donor in good health, enrolled as a control in a pregnancy study.

This chain connects TRBV7-9 to TRBJ1-2, with TRBD1 identical over 7 bases. The J segment lost 7 bases and the V segment lost 1 base, leaving 0 bases of the junction unmatched. The CDR3 consists of 12 residues. Germline V gene lookup returns CDR1 SEHNR and CDR2 FQNEAQ (reference sequence). This chain's CDR3 is CASSLGTGGYTF. In DNA, the CDR3 is TGTGCCAGCAGCTTAGGGACAGGTGGCTACACCTTC.

The V call is TRBV7-9, the J call TRBJ2-1, with a weak D call TRBD1 (5 bases). The CDR3 runs 12 residues. The germline V gene encodes CDR1 SEHNR and CDR2 FQNEAQ (reference sequence). V was shortened by 7 bases and J by 8 bases, with 12 bases between the two germline ends. The CDR3 is CASNKQGDEQFF. For the CDR3, the DNA is TGTGCCAGCAACAAGCAGGGCGATGAGCAGTTCTTC.

The chain carries TRBV5-6 and TRBJ2-5; 8 nucleotides agree with TRBD2. V lost 7 bases, J lost 2 bases, and 7 bases stayed unmatched. The CDR3 is made up of 14 amino acids. The V gene's germline CDR1 is SGHDT and CDR2 YYEEEE. DNA for the CDR3: TGTGCCAGCTGCCCGGGGGGGTATCAAGAGACCCAGTACTTC. Translation: CASCPGGYQETQYF.

Turning to this clone: The identical CDR3 is also encoded by other nucleotide sequences in the sample. The CDR3 protein is CASSLTSGGAETQYF. CDR3 DNA: TGCGCCAGCAGCCTGACTAGCGGGGGGGCTGAGACCCAGTACTTC. The chain recombines TRBV5-1 with TRBJ2-5, with 14 bases fitting TRBD2. CDR1 is SGHRS, CDR2 YFSETQ, per germline. J lost 5 bases, V lost 4 bases, and 4 bases had no gene match. The CDR3 totals 15 residues.

The chain recombines TRBV28 with TRBJ1-1; 10 bases agree with TRBD1. Germline assignment: CDR1 MDHEN and CDR2 SYDVKM. This CDR3 contains 16 residues. Germline trimming cut 6 bases from V and 4 bases from J; bases unmatched to any gene: 11. CDR3 sequence: CASRDDRGRGRTEAFF. CDR3 in DNA: TGTGCCAGCAGGGATGACAGGGGGCGAGGTCGCACTGAAGCTTTCTTT.

The rearrangement joins TRBV7-3 to TRBJ1-2; 8 nucleotides match TRBD1. This CDR3 has 13 residues. J gave up 6 bases and V 5 bases, and 5 bases lay outside the gene matches. Germline values: CDR1 SGHTA, CDR2 FQGTGA. This CDR3 is CASSLTGGDGYTF. In DNA form, the CDR3 reads TGTGCCAGCAGCCTTACAGGGGGTGATGGCTACACCTTC.

The chain links TRBV9 to TRBJ2-5; 8 nucleotides match TRBD1. The CDR3 extends over 15 amino acids. Trimming removed 0 bases from V and 4 bases from J; junction bases left unmatched: 5. CDR1 and CDR2 from the germline V gene are SGDLS and YYNGEE. The CDR3 DNA reads as TGTGCCAGCAGCGTAGCTTTACAGGGGGGAGAGACCCAGTACTTC. Residues: CASSVALQGGETQYF. The complete variable domain, with remaining parts taken from reference TRBV9 and TRBJ2-5, reads DSGVTQTPKHLITATGQRVTLRCSPRSGDLSVYWYQQSLDQGLQFLIQYYNGEERAKGNILERFSAQQFPDLHSELNLSSLELGDSALYFCASSVALQGGETQYFGPGTRLLVL.

This clone was seen once. V usage is TRBV7-6 and J usage is TRBJ1-6; D perhaps matches TRBD1 (6 bases). CDR3 size: 18 residues. The ends were cut back, 5 bases at V and 5 bases at J, with 22 bases in the middle. CDR1 and CDR2 (germline): SGHVS, FNYEAQ. In nucleotides, the CDR3 is TGTGCCAGCAGCACGGGACCAGGGGTCGGTCGTGATAATTCACCCCTCCACTTT. Protein product: CASSTGPGVGRDNSPLHF.

This clone showed up just once. The genes are TRBV27 and TRBJ2-7; 8 bases map to TRBD2. V was clipped by 5 bases and J by 0 bases; unmatched bases: 6. CDR1 is MNHEY and CDR2 is SMNVEV in the germline V gene (reference sequence). The CDR3 has 15 residues. CDR3 protein: CASSPSGGISYEQYF. CDR3 nucleotides: TGTGCCAGCAGTCCCTCGGGGGGGATCTCCTACGAGCAGTACTTC.

For this clone: Other DNA sequences from this sample encode an identical CDR3 as well. The V gene is TRBV11-2, the J gene TRBJ2-7; 8 positions agree with TRBD1. V shed 5 bases, J shed 0 bases, and the junction held 6 bases outside the gene matches. Germline CDR1 and CDR2: SGHAT and FQNNGV. This CDR3 has 15 residues. This CDR3 reads CASSPRTGSSYEQYF. In DNA, the CDR3 is TGTGCCAGCAGCCCCCGGACAGGGAGCTCCTACGAGCAGTACTTC.

This clone was counted between two and nine times. This sequence joins TRBV23-1 and TRBJ2-7; D is perhaps TRBD1 (5 bases). TRBV23-1 is marked as an open reading frame, function uncertain. The V end lost 2 bases, the J end lost 5 bases, and 13 bases lay between the germline ends. This CDR3 spans 14 amino acids. The CDR3 DNA sequence: TGCGCCAGCAGTCAAAAGCCGCAGGGTGACGAGCAGTACTTC. This codes for CASSQKPQGDEQYF.

The chain carries TRBV9 and TRBJ2-2; TRBD1 matches 10 bases. From germline, CDR1 is SGDLS and CDR2 YYNGEE. V lost 4 bases, J lost 3 bases, and 15 bases stayed unmatched. The CDR3 is 19 amino acids. This CDR3 is CASSSMRGDRGPYTGELFF. Written as DNA, the CDR3 is TGTGCCAGCAGCTCGATGAGGGGCGACAGGGGGCCGTACACCGGGGAGCTGTTTTTT.

The rearrangement joins TRBV7-9 to TRBJ2-1; D is possibly TRBD2 (7 bases). Between the trimmed V and J ends, which lost 8 bases and 7 bases, there was a span of 12 bases. Per the germline V gene, CDR1 is SEHNR and CDR2 is FQNEAQ (reference sequence). The CDR3 covers 12 residues. CDR3 DNA: TGTGCCAGCGGACTAGGGGGAAATGAGCAGTTCTTC. Translated, it gives CASGLGGNEQFF.

The chain couples TRBV9 to TRBJ1-6, with TRBD1 identical over 9 bases. Trimming removed 3 bases from V and 11 bases from J; junction bases left unmatched: 9. The germline gives CDR1 SGDLS, CDR2 YYNGEE. CDR3 size: 15 residues. CDR3 bases: TGTGCCAGCAGCGCTCCCGACAGGGGGTCGACACCCCTCCACTTT. It codes for CASSAPDRGSTPLHF.

This sequence joins TRBV27 and TRBJ1-1; D is undetermined. The CDR3 is made up of 14 amino acids. The germline gives CDR1 MNHEY, CDR2 SMNVEV (reference sequence). V gave up 6 bases and J gave up 5 bases, with 16 bases separating them. CDR3 in DNA: TGTGCCAGCAGGCCGGCCCTATGGGAGACTGAAGCTTTCTTT. It specifies CASRPALWETEAFF.

This clone was observed a single time. This chain uses TRBV4-3 with TRBJ2-2; D perhaps matches TRBD2 (6 bases). CDR1 and CDR2 from the germline V gene are LGHNA and YSLEER. The germline V and J ends were trimmed by 3 bases and 0 bases, with 11 bases remaining between them. This CDR3 has 16 residues. This CDR3 reads CASSQEGFSNTGELFF. CDR3 coding DNA: TGCGCCAGCAGCCAGGAGGGGTTTTCGAACACCGGGGAGCTGTTTTTT.

This clone came up once. The same CDR3 can be traced to other DNA sequences in this sample. This sequence joins TRBV4-2 and TRBJ1-6, with 10 bases fitting TRBD1. V lost 3 bases, J lost 13 bases, and 15 bases stayed unmatched. This CDR3 has 17 amino acids. Looked up from germline, CDR1 is LGHNA and CDR2 is YNFKEQ. The DNA of the CDR3 is TGTGCCAGCAGCCAGGATCACCGGGACAGGGGAGCCTCCCCCCTCCACTTT. Its protein product is CASSQDHRDRGASPLHF.

V and J are TRBV6-6 and TRBJ2-7; TRBD1 matches 9 bases. J gave up 6 bases and V 7 bases, and 10 bases lay outside the gene matches. Germline V lookup: CDR1 MNHNY, CDR2 SVGAGI (reference sequence). The CDR3 extends over 14 amino acids. In DNA, the CDR3 is TGTGCCAGCACGGGTGGGACAGGGTCATCCGAGCAGTACTTC. Encoded protein: CASTGGTGSSEQYF.

This chain connects TRBV14 to TRBJ2-7, with D hard to call. CDR1 and CDR2 from the germline V gene are SGHDN and FVKESK. V dropped 0 bases and J dropped 5 bases, with 11 bases sitting between them. The CDR3 totals 14 residues. The CDR3 coding sequence is TGTGCCAGCAGCCAAGATATGGTCGGTGACGAGCAGTACTTC. This translates into CASSQDMVGDEQYF.

The V gene is TRBV19, the J gene TRBJ1-2, with D unresolved. From germline, CDR1 is LNHDA and CDR2 SQIVND (reference sequence). This CDR3 is 13 amino acids long. Trimming cost V 3 bases and J 3 bases, with 8 bases left between them. The DNA of the CDR3 is TGTGCCAGTAGTATTTGGCTGGACTATGGCTACACCTTC. Residues: CASSIWLDYGYTF. The full variable domain, in which reference TRBV19 and TRBJ1-2 provide the parts outside the CDR3, is DGGITQSPKYLFRKEGQNVTLSCEQNLNHDAMYWYRQDPGQGLRLIYYSQIVNDFQKGDIAEGYSVSREKKESFPLTVTSAQKNPTAFYLCASSIWLDYGYTFGSGTRLTVV.

The V call is TRBV4-1, the J call TRBJ2-2; a possible D gene is TRBD2 (6 bases). This CDR3 contains 16 residues. V shed 4 bases and J shed 1 base, with 13 bases lying between them. Germline assignment: CDR1 MGHRA and CDR2 YSYEKL. In DNA form, the CDR3 reads TGCGCCAGCAGCCGGGGGGACCCACGGAACACCGGGGAGCTGTTTTTT. It translates to CASSRGDPRNTGELFF.

The rearrangement joins TRBV13 to TRBJ1-1, with 7 bases lining up with TRBD1. Germline CDR1 and CDR2: PRHDT and FYEKMQ (reference sequence). The CDR3 length is 16 residues. Losses at the gene ends were 3 bases for V and 0 bases for J; bases not matched to a gene: 7. The CDR3 region is CASSFGTAVMNTEAFF. CDR3 DNA: TGTGCCAGCAGCTTTGGGACAGCCGTCATGAACACTGAAGCTTTCTTT.

The V and J genes are TRBV11-2 and TRBJ2-7, with D unresolved. CDR1 SGHAT and CDR2 FQNNGV come from the germline V gene. The CDR3 length is 13 residues. Trimming stripped 2 bases from V and 1 base from J, with 6 bases between. The CDR3 sequence: CASSLQTSYEQYF. CDR3 sequence (DNA): TGTGCCAGCAGCTTACAGACTTCCTACGAGCAGTACTTC.

The V and J genes are TRBV28 and TRBJ2-5; TRBD1 matches 8 bases. The DNA end favors TRBJ2-7, so the J call may be wrong. This CDR3 region has 14 residues. Looked up from germline, CDR1 is MDHEN and CDR2 is SYDVKM. Here the CDR3 reads CASMNRDRRYEQYF. CDR3 sequence (DNA): TGTGCCAGCATGAACCGGGACAGGAGATACGAGCAGTACTTC.

The V call is TRBV27, the J call TRBJ2-3; D is unclear. V was shortened by 3 bases and J by 6 bases, with 4 bases between the two germline ends. Per germline, CDR1 MNHEY and CDR2 SMNVEV (reference sequence). This CDR3 is built from 11 residues. The CDR3 loop is CASSFGDTQYF. Written as DNA, the CDR3 is TGTGCCAGCAGTTTCGGGGATACGCAGTATTTT.

The V gene is TRBV9, the J gene TRBJ2-5; 9 bases match TRBD2. The CDR3 has 16 residues. Germline V gene sequence: CDR1 SGDLS, CDR2 YYNGEE. With 0 bases clipped from V and 5 bases from J, the junction kept 8 bases outside the gene matches. The CDR3: CASSVGDSGGRETQYF. In DNA form, the CDR3 reads TGTGCCAGCAGCGTAGGCGATAGCGGGGGTCGGGAGACCCAGTACTTC.

V is TRBV4-1 and J is TRBJ2-1; TRBD2 aligns across 8 bases. CDR1 and CDR2 from the germline V gene are MGHRA and YSYEKL. Germline trimming cut 3 bases from V and 8 bases from J; bases unmatched to any gene: 9. This CDR3 has 15 residues. For the CDR3, the DNA is TGCGCCAGCAGCCAGTCCCCGGGGGGGCGTTATGAGCAGTTCTTC. Protein sequence: CASSQSPGGRYEQFF.

This CDR3 reads CASSPRDTSADNEQFF. Written as DNA, the CDR3 is TGCGCCAGCAGCCCCAGGGATACCAGTGCCGACAATGAGCAGTTCTTC. This sequence joins TRBV4-3 and TRBJ2-1; D is possibly TRBD1 (5 bases). Germline-derived CDR1 and CDR2 are LGHNA and YSLEER. The CDR3 loop spans 16 amino acids. The V end was cut by 4 bases, the J end by 5 bases, with 18 bases between.

The J gene is TRBJ2-1, the V gene TRBV7-8; 11 nucleotides align to TRBD2. V was clipped by 5 bases and J by 10 bases; unmatched bases: 10. CDR3 length equals 15 residues. Germline V gives CDR1 SGHVS, CDR2 FQNEAQ. The CDR3 sequence: CASSLGGLAGGEQFF. CDR3 nucleotide sequence: TGTGCCAGCAGCCTAGGGGGTCTAGCGGGGGGCGAGCAGTTCTTC.

The rearrangement joins TRBV4-3 to TRBJ2-7, with a possible D match to TRBD2 (6 bases). This CDR3 has 15 amino acids. Germline CDR1 LGHNA, CDR2 YSLEER. The V gene lost 4 bases and the J gene lost 4 bases, with 17 bases spanning the gap. CDR3 coding DNA: TGCGCCAGCAGCCTGGACTACTTAGGCCCTTACGAGCAGTACTTC. Amino acids: CASSLDYLGPYEQYF.

The chain carries TRBV27 and TRBJ2-2; D uncertain. With 0 bases removed from V and 2 bases from J, the gap between germline ends came to 4 bases. CDR1 is MNHEY and CDR2 is SMNVEV in the germline V gene (reference sequence). This CDR3 region has 14 residues. The CDR3 loop reads CASSLSLNTGELFF. CDR3 DNA sequence: TGTGCCAGCAGTTTATCTCTCAACACCGGGGAGCTGTTTTTT.

This chain joins TRBV5-8 and TRBJ2-1, with TRBD2 as a possible D gene (6 bases). The CDR3 length is 14 residues. Germline CDR1 is SGHTS and CDR2 is YDEGEE. Trimming cost V 3 bases and J 2 bases, with 9 bases left between them. The CDR3 region is CASSSREAYNEQFF. CDR3 in DNA: TGTGCCAGCAGCTCCAGGGAGGCCTACAATGAGCAGTTCTTC.